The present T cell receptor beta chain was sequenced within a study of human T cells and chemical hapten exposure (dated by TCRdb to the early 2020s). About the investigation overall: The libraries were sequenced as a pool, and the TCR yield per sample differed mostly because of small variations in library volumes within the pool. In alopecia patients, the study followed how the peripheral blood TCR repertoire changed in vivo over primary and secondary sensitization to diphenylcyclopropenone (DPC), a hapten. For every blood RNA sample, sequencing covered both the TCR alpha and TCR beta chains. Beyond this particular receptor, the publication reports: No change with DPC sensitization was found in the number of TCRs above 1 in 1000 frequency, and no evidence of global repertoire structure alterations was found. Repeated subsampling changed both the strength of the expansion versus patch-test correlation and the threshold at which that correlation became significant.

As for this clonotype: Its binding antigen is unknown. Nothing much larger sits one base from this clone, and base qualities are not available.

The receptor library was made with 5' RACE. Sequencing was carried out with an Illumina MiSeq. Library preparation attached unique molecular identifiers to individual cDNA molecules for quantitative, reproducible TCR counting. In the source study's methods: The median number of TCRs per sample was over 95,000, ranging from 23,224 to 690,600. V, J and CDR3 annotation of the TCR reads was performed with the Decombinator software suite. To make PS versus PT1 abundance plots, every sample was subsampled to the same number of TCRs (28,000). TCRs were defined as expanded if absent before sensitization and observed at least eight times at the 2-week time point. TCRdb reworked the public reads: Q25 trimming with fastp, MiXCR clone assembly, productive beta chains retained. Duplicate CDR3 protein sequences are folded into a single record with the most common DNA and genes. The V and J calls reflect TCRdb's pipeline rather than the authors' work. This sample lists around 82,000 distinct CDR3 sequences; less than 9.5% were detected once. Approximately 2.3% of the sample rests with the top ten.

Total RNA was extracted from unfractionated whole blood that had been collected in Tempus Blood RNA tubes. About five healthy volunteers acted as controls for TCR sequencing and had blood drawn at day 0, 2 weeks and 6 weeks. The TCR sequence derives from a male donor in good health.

Read as DNA, the sequence is TGCGCCAGCAGCTACGGTCAAGAAGGGGATACTGAAGCTTTCTTT. It translates to CASSYGQEGDTEAFF. Recombination joined TRBV5-1 with TRBJ1-1; the D region possibly corresponds to TRBD1 (5 bases align). V loses 3 bases, J loses 5 bases, and the germline ends lie 17 bases apart. Its CDR3 holds 15 amino acids, cysteine through phenylalanine. The read is trimmed to its CDR3 DNA, 45 bases read in frame from base 1. Based on the germline V gene, the CDR1 and CDR2 sequences are SGHRS and YFSETQ. Joined to the reference TRBV5-1 and TRBJ1-1 proteins, this CDR3 gives the full variable domain: KAGVTQTPRYLIKTRGQQVTLSCSPISGHRSVSWYQQTPGQGLQFLFEYFSETQRNKGNFPGRFSGRQFSNSRSEMNVSTLELGDSALYLCASSYGQEGDTEAFFGQGTRLTVV.